This TCR beta chain was identified in a study of T-cell memory formation after mild COVID-19. MiXCR, run by TCRdb on the 5' RACE reads, gives a single entry per CDR3 protein. Among approximately 180,000 distinct CDR3 sequences listed, under 20% were seen once. Looked up from germline, CDR1 is MGHDK and CDR2 is SYGVNS. The length of the CDR3 is 13 residues. With 8 bases clipped from V and 7 bases from J, the junction kept 5 bases outside the gene matches. The clonotype was recovered from an adult woman who had mild COVID-19 (a few samples of this study predate the infection). Cell type and time point are not known. Sequencing was done on a sample of PBMCs or a T cell subset sorted from them (not recorded which). This chain connects TRBV25-1 to TRBJ1-4, with 9 bases fitting TRBD1. CDR3 DNA sequence: TGTGCCAGCCGGACAGGGGCCGTTGAAAAACTGTTTTTT. Translation: CASRTGAVEKLFF.